Following are 11 T cell receptor beta chains from one sample sequenced in a study of siplizumab effects on memory and regulatory T cells. Repertoires were generated with immunoSEQ multiplex PCR, while TCRdb's copy carries only in-frame clones and drops some. Found here are tens of thousands of clones, around 94% of them singletons; the top ten hold around 0.3%. Material: non-Treg CD4+ T cells sorted from blood. Source of these receptors: a human donor in good health.

This rearrangement joins TRBV5-1 to TRBJ2-1, with 9 bases lining up with TRBD1. Germline values: CDR1 SGHRS, CDR2 YFSETQ. The V segment lost 4 bases and the J segment 6 bases; nucleotides outside the gene matches: 2. CDR3 length equals 13 residues. The CDR3 DNA reads TGCGCCAGCAGCCGGGGACAGGGCAATGAGCAGTTCTTC. Residues: CASSRGQGNEQFF.

The chain uses TRBV5-4 and TRBJ2-1; no clear D. The CDR3 length is 12 residues. With 2 bases removed from V and 5 bases from J, the gap between germline ends came to 5 bases. Germline CDR1 and CDR2: SGHNT and YYREEE (reference sequence). The CDR3 protein is CASSFMDNEQFF. CDR3 in DNA: TGTGCCAGCAGCTTCATGGACAATGAGCAGTTCTTC.

This clone occurred once. The rearrangement links TRBV5-5 to TRBJ1-5; D may be TRBD1 (6 bases). Germline V gene sequence: CDR1 SGHKS, CDR2 YYEKEE (reference sequence). The V gene lost 1 base and the J gene lost 4 bases, with 15 bases spanning the gap. The CDR3 is 16 amino acids. The CDR3 DNA follows: TGTGCCAGCAGCTTGTCTTACGACAGGTCAAATCAGCCCCAGCATTTT. It translates to CASSLSYDRSNQPQHF.

This clone was seen only a few times. The rearrangement links TRBV7-6 to TRBJ2-2; 11 bases align to TRBD1. Germline CDR1 is SGHVS and CDR2 is FNYEAQ. The junction had 4 bases not matched to a gene; V was cut back by 5 bases and J by 5 bases. The CDR3 covers 15 residues. As DNA, the CDR3 is TGTGCCAGCAGCGCGGGGACAGGGGGAACCGGGGAGCTGTTTTTT. Protein sequence: CASSAGTGGTGELFF.

The V gene is TRBV10-3, the J gene TRBJ1-2; 8 bases agree with TRBD1. CDR1 is ENHRY and CDR2 is SYGVKD in the germline V gene. Trimming cost V 5 bases and J 6 bases; bases outside gene matches: 11. This CDR3 comprises 15 residues. The CDR3 DNA reads TGTGCCATCAGTTGGACAGGGCGAGTGAATAATGGCTACACCTTC. It yields the protein CAISWTGRVNNGYTF.

The gene calls are TRBV11-3 and TRBJ1-1, with D unresolved. In germline, CDR1 is SGHNT, CDR2 YENEEA. This CDR3 is built from 15 residues. V was pared by 5 bases and J by 1 base, with 14 bases between. The chain's CDR3 is CASSPKTVQNTEAFF. In DNA, the CDR3 is TGTGCCAGCAGCCCGAAGACCGTTCAGAACACTGAAGCTTTCTTT.

The J gene is TRBJ2-5, the V gene TRBV6-5, with no clear D. The V gene's germline CDR1 is MNHEY and CDR2 SVGAGI. V lost 10 bases and J lost 0, with 18 bases in between. This CDR3 is 15 amino acids long. In DNA form, the CDR3 reads TGTGCCACCGCGCCGGGTTGGCCTTACCAAGAGACCCAGTACTTC. Translated: CATAPGWPYQETQYF.

The chain is built from TRBV2 and TRBJ1-1; weak D call: TRBD1 (5 bases). The CDR3 is made up of 14 amino acids. Germline CDR1 reads SNHLY; CDR2 reads FYNNEI. The germline V and J ends were trimmed by 10 bases and 4 bases, with 19 bases remaining between them. The CDR3 is CATTGPPWGTEAFF. Written as DNA, the CDR3 is TGTGCCACCACAGGTCCCCCGTGGGGCACTGAAGCTTTCTTT.

V and J are TRBV19 and TRBJ1-2, with 7 bases aligning to TRBD1. Germline V gene lookup returns CDR1 LNHDA and CDR2 SQIVND (reference sequence). V shed 0 bases, J shed 5 bases, and the junction held 6 bases outside the gene matches. There are 15 residues in the CDR3. The CDR3 bases are TGTGCCAGTAGTATAGATCACAGGGGCGGTTATGGCTACACCTTC. This encodes CASSIDHRGGYGYTF. The full variable domain, in which reference TRBV19 and TRBJ1-2 provide the parts outside the CDR3, is DGGITQSPKYLFRKEGQNVTLSCEQNLNHDAMYWYRQDPGQGLRLIYYSQIVNDFQKGDIAEGYSVSREKKESFPLTVTSAQKNPTAFYLCASSIDHRGGYGYTFGSGTRLTVV.

The chain is built from TRBV19 and TRBJ1-1, with a weak D call TRBD1 (6 bases). The V end lost 6 bases, the J end lost 5 bases, and 16 bases lay between the germline ends. Germline CDR1 reads LNHDA; CDR2 reads SQIVND (reference sequence). The CDR3 is 14 residues long. The CDR3 sequence: CASSLQGGGTEAFF. CDR3 bases: TGTGCCAGTAGCCTACAGGGTGGCGGAACTGAAGCTTTCTTT.

This clone was picked up a small number of times. This chain links TRBV10-3 with TRBJ1-1; no clear D. CDR3 length equals 14 residues. The germline V gene encodes CDR1 ENHRY and CDR2 SYGVKD. The ends were cut back, 4 bases at V and 0 bases at J, with 9 bases in the middle. CDR3 in amino acids: CAISVGRLNTEAFF. The CDR3 DNA follows: TGTGCCATCAGTGTCGGCAGACTGAACACTGAAGCTTTCTTT.